These 2 T cell receptor beta chains were all obtained from the same sample, sequenced in a study of beta chain features in type 1 diabetes. The study reverse transcribed the entire isolated RNA, so it sequenced expressed TCRB transcripts. Assay: immunoSEQ multiplex PCR; the TCRdb copy retains only in-frame clones and omits some. There are around 310,000 clones in the sample; roughly 11% occur only once, and approximately 0.016% lies in the top ten. What was sequenced was naive CD4+ T cells from blood. These TCRs come from a woman aged 30 to 39 in good health.

This clone has a handful of counts. The CDR3 spells CASSGRGQGSAEAFF. DNA for the CDR3: TGTGCCAGCAGCGGAAGGGGACAGGGTAGCGCTGAAGCTTTCTTT. The rearrangement joins TRBV9 to TRBJ1-1; 9 bases line up with TRBD1. The CDR3 contains 15 residues. With V trimmed by 3 bases and J by 6 bases, 9 bases remained unmatched. CDR1 and CDR2 (germline): SGDLS, YYNGEE.

V is TRBV28 and J is TRBJ2-7; 10 positions agree with TRBD1. V lost 5 bases, J lost 6 bases, and 10 bases stayed unmatched. The CDR3 length is 15 residues. The germline V gene encodes CDR1 MDHEN and CDR2 SYDVKM. The CDR3 protein is CASSPRDRGISEQYF. CDR3 sequence (DNA): TGTGCCAGCAGTCCCCGGGACAGGGGCATCTCCGAGCAGTACTTC.